This is a list of T cell receptor beta chains from one sample in a study of shared clonotypes between healthy human individuals. Generated by immunoSEQ multiplex PCR, the TCRdb table keeps only in-frame clones and is missing some. The sample has around 1.1 million clones, around three quarters seen once. Material: memory CD4+ T cells from PBMCs. These receptors all stem from a man in his late teens or twenties in good health. Some clones in this sample may be carry-over from other donors' samples. CDR3s include the opening cysteine and the closing phenylalanine or tryptophan. The D gene is left open where the match is weak. Clone size, where shown, is once, few, many, or a class for clones that have expanded.

>TRBJ1-1|TRBV5-6|TRBD1|few
TGTGCCAGCAGCCTAAGATCGGGACAGGGGATAGGAGCTTTCTTT
CASSLRSGQGIGAFF
>TRBJ2-3|TRBV7-6|-|-
TGTGCCAGCAGCCCCCGGTCTGCGGGAAGATCAGATACGCAGTATTTT
CASSPRSAGRSDTQYF
>TRBJ2-5|TRBV2|-|once
TGTGCCAGCAGTGGGGGCAAGACCACCTCAGAGACCCAGTACTTC
CASSGGKTTSETQYF
>TRBJ2-2|TRBV27|TRBD1|many
TGTGCCAGCAGTTTTCGGGTAGGGGGCTTGACCGGGGAGCTGTTTTTT
CASSFRVGGLTGELFF
>TRBJ1-1|TRBV2|-|-
TGTGCCAGCAAAAGGGGGGGCCTCCTGAACACTGAAGCTTTCTTT
CASKRGGLLNTEAFF
>TRBJ2-5|TRBV6-5|-|-
TGTGCCAATCTACCTGAGGCAGGGCGAGAGACCCAGTACTTC
CANLPEAGRETQYF
>TRBJ2-7|TRBV10-3|TRBD2|-
TGTGCCATCAGTGATCCCGGGACTAGCGGGAGGGCCGAGCAGTACTTC
CAISDPGTSGRAEQYF
>TRBJ2-7|TRBV11-2|TRBD2|-
TGTGCCAGCAGCTCCCTAGCGGGAGGGTCTTACGAGCAGTACTTC
CASSSLAGGSYEQYF
>TRBJ1-1|TRBV11-2|-|few
TGTGCCAGCAGCTTGTCACGGAACACTGAAGCTTTCTTT
CASSLSRNTEAFF
>TRBJ2-2|TRBV12-5|-|-
TGTGCTAGTGGTTTGGTTGTTACAGAGTCCACCGGGGAGCTGTTTTTT
CASGLVVTESTGELFF
>TRBJ2-1|TRBV9|-|-
TGTGCCAGCAGCGTAGAAATCTCCGGTGAGCAGTTCTTC
CASSVEISGEQFF
>TRBJ2-4|TRBV28|-|-
TGTGCCAGCAGTACCTCCCTAGGGGAGAACATTCAGTACTTC
CASSTSLGENIQYF
>TRBJ2-5|TRBV27|-|-
TGTGCCAGCAAAGGGCTGGAGACCCAGTACTTC
CASKGLETQYF
>TRBJ2-2|TRBV6-1|TRBD2|-
TGTGCCAGCTCCGATGGGGCGGGAGGGGGCCGGGAGCTGTTTTTT
CASSDGAGGGRELFF
>TRBJ2-5|TRBV4-2|-|-
TGTGCCAGCAGCCGAGGCGCGCAAGGGGAGACCCAGTACTTC
CASSRGAQGETQYF
>TRBJ2-7|TRBV19|TRBD2|-
TGTGCCAGTAGTCTATCGGGACTACAACTCTACGAGCAGTACTTC
CASSLSGLQLYEQYF
>TRBJ1-4|TRBV27|-|-
TGTGCCAGCAGTTTGGGGGGGCCTACTAATGAAAAACTGTTTTTT
CASSLGGPTNEKLFF
>TRBJ2-7|TRBV18|-|-
TGTGCCAGCTCACCATTGGCAACGTTAGAACAGGGTGACGAGCAGTACTTT
CASSPLATLEQGDEQYF
>TRBJ2-5|TRBV11-2|TRBD2|-
TGTGCCAGCAGCCGGGGGGGGCGGACCCAAGAGACCCAGTACTTC
CASSRGGRTQETQYF
>TRBJ2-5|TRBV11-3|-|-
TGTGCCAGCAGCTCCGGACCCCAAGAGACCCAGTACTTC
CASSSGPQETQYF
>TRBJ1-1|TRBV30|-|-
TGTGCCTGGAGTGTACGTGGGACTGAAGCTTTCTTT
CAWSVRGTEAFF
>TRBJ2-2|TRBV19|-|-
TGTGCCAGTAGTCTCCTGACAGCTAACACCGGGGAGCTGTTTTTT
CASSLLTANTGELFF
>TRBJ2-5|TRBV7-9|-|-
TGTGCCAGCAGCTTAATAGGGGTGGAGACCCAGTACTTC
CASSLIGVETQYF
>TRBJ2-5|TRBV5-1|TRBD1|-
TGCGCCAGCAGCGCGGGACAGGGTCAAGAGACCCAGTACTTC
CASSAGQGQETQYF
>TRBJ1-1|TRBV28|-|-
TGTGCCAGCAGTTTCCGGGGGCGAGGGAACACTGAAGCTTTCTTT
CASSFRGRGNTEAFF
>TRBJ1-1|TRBV7-2|-|-
TGTGCCAGCAGCCCGACGTGGGGTCCCAACACTGAAGCTTTCTTT
CASSPTWGPNTEAFF
>TRBJ2-1|TRBV9|TRBD2|-
TGTGCCAGCAGCGTAGCGGGAGGGCGGGGTGGTGAGCAGTTCTTC
CASSVAGGRGGEQFF
>TRBJ2-5|TRBV4-2|TRBD1|-
TGTGCCAGCAGCCAAGAACCGGGACAGGGGGTGGTCCAGTACTTC
CASSQEPGQGVVQYF
>TRBJ2-5|TRBV5-7|-|-
TGTGCCAGCAGCTTAAGGAGGGTCGGAGAGACCCAGTACTTC
CASSLRRVGETQYF
>TRBJ2-7|TRBV5-1|TRBD2|-
TGCGCCAGCAGCTATGGACTAGCGGGAGAAGGCGGCTCCTACGAGCAGTACTTC
CASSYGLAGEGGSYEQYF
>TRBJ2-7|TRBV27|TRBD1|-
TGTGCCAGCAGCGATCGACAGGGTGGTTTTTTCGACTACGAGCAGTACTTC
CASSDRQGGFFDYEQYF
>TRBJ1-3|TRBV5-1|TRBD1|-
TGCGCCAGCAGTCGGGACAGGGGGCGCGGGCGCACCATATATTTT
CASSRDRGRGRTIYF
>TRBJ2-3|TRBV28|-|-
TGTGCCACCGAGGGATCGGACTTATCGGGCACAGATACGCAGTATTTT
CATEGSDLSGTDTQYF
>TRBJ1-1|TRBV5-1|-|-
TGCGCCAGCAGCTTGGGGTATGGGGGCACTGAAGCTTTCTTT
CASSLGYGGTEAFF
>TRBJ1-1|TRBV6-6|-|-
TGTGCCAGCAGTTCGACTGATTTACAGGTTGAAGCTTTCTTT
CASSSTDLQVEAFF
>TRBJ2-7|TRBV6-1|TRBD2|few
TGTGCCAGCAGTGATCTAGCGGGAGGACTAAACTACGAGCAGTACTTC
CASSDLAGGLNYEQYF
>TRBJ2-7|TRBV5-4|-|-
TGTGCCAGCAGCTTGGGCCCATCGGGCTACGAGCAGTACTTC
CASSLGPSGYEQYF
>TRBJ1-5|TRBV28|TRBD1|many
TGTGCCAGCACCGTACTAAGTATAGGGACAGGGGGGATAGGCAATCAGCCCCAGCATTTT
CASTVLSIGTGGIGNQPQHF
>TRBJ2-7|TRBV28|-|few
TGTGCCAGCAGTTTAGTCGGCTACGAGCAGTACTTC
CASSLVGYEQYF
>TRBJ2-5|TRBV7-3|TRBD2|-
TGTGCCAGCAGCTCCCTCCAAGCGGGAGACCTGGAGACCCAGTACTTC
CASSSLQAGDLETQYF
>TRBJ2-2|TRBV7-8|TRBD2|-
TGTGCCAGCCACATAGCGGGGCGGGTATCCGGGGAGCTGTTTTTT
CASHIAGRVSGELFF
>TRBJ1-4|TRBV19|-|once
TGTGCCAGTAGGACTTTAATCCTACCTAATGAAAAACTGTTTTTT
CASRTLILPNEKLFF
>TRBJ2-1|TRBV7-9|-|-
TGTGCCAGCAGCTTGACGAGAGTCTACAATGAGCAGTTCTTC
CASSLTRVYNEQFF
>TRBJ2-7|TRBV11-2|TRBD2|-
TGTGCCAGCAGCTTGGGGGGACTAGCGGGATACGAGCAGTACTTC
CASSLGGLAGYEQYF
>TRBJ1-4|TRBV6-1|-|few
TGTGCCAGCAGTGATAAGGCGGAGAATGAAAAACTGTTTTTT
CASSDKAENEKLFF